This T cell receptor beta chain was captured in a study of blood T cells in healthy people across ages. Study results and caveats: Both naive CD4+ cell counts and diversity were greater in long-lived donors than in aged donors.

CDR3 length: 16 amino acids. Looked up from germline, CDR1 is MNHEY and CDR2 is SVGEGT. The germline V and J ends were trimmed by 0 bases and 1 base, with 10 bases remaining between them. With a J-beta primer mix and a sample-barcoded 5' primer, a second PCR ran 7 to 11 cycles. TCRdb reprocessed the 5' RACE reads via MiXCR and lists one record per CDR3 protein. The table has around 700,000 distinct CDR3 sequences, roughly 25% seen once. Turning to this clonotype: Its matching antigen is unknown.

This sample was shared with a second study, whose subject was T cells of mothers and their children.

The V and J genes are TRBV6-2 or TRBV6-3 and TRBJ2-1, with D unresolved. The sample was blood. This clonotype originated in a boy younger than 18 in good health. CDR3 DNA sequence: TGTGCCAGCAGTTACTCGAAATCGAGGTCCTACAATGAGCAGTTCTTC. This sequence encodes CASSYSKSRSYNEQFF.